These T cell receptor beta chains were read from a single sample in a study of OX40 agonist ivuxolimab in advanced cancers. Generated by immunoSEQ multiplex PCR, the TCRdb table keeps only in-frame clones and is missing some. The table records about 60,000 clones, about 85% of them present only once. The sample was CD4+ or CD8+ T cells sorted from blood, taken in a trial of the OX40 agonist ivuxolimab. The receptors were sampled from an adult with an advanced solid tumor such as melanoma, head and neck, liver or kidney cancer. CDR3s include the opening cysteine and the closing phenylalanine or tryptophan. Each record gives: V gene, J gene, CDR3 protein.

v_call: TRBV7-2; j_call: TRBJ1-5; cdr3_aa: CASSRDSNQPQHF
v_call: TRBV6-6; j_call: TRBJ1-1; cdr3_aa: CASTGTGEAFF
v_call: TRBV5-1; j_call: TRBJ1-1; cdr3_aa: CASSMGAGANTEAFF
v_call: TRBV19; j_call: TRBJ1-2; cdr3_aa: CASNKSDRDGYTF
v_call: TRBV7-2; j_call: TRBJ2-3; cdr3_aa: CASSLDFSGGNTQYF
v_call: TRBV6-5; j_call: TRBJ1-6; cdr3_aa: CASSYQHNSPLHF
v_call: TRBV19; j_call: TRBJ1-1; cdr3_aa: CASSPAGARNTEAFF
v_call: TRBV11-3; j_call: TRBJ1-1; cdr3_aa: CASSSNRGANTEAFF
v_call: TRBV7-9; j_call: TRBJ1-2; cdr3_aa: CASSRGQNYGYTF
v_call: TRBV5-4; j_call: TRBJ1-2; cdr3_aa: CASSLEPYGYTF
v_call: TRBV5-1; j_call: TRBJ2-7; cdr3_aa: CASRDRGYEQYF
v_call: TRBV11-2; j_call: TRBJ1-2; cdr3_aa: CASSLKGADYGYTF
v_call: TRBV19; j_call: TRBJ1-2; cdr3_aa: CASSIDAGGQPSYGYTF
v_call: TRBV5-5; j_call: TRBJ2-7; cdr3_aa: CASSSTSYEQYF
v_call: TRBV14; j_call: TRBJ1-6; cdr3_aa: CASSLRPFSYNSPLHF
v_call: TRBV7-2; j_call: TRBJ2-1; cdr3_aa: CASSLEDRGQFF
v_call: TRBV10-3; j_call: TRBJ1-5; cdr3_aa: CAISGGGYSNQPQHF
v_call: TRBV28; j_call: TRBJ1-1; cdr3_aa: CASSLDRGREAFF
v_call: TRBV28; j_call: TRBJ1-3; cdr3_aa: CASSLPRESRNTIYF
v_call: TRBV2; j_call: TRBJ1-2; cdr3_aa: CASSGDSTHGYTF